A selection of T cell receptor beta chains follows, all from one sample in a study of naive and memory T cell subsets. One entry per CDR3 protein results from TCRdb running MiXCR on the UMI-ligation and nested PCR reads. This table holds some 21,000 distinct CDR3 sequences, roughly 11% found once. The source material was central memory CD8+ T cells from blood. Receptors were obtained from a human donor in good health. Both conserved end residues are part of each CDR3. D genes are given only for firm matches. Clone size appears in some rows only: once, few, many, or a class for an expanded clone.

v_gene	d_gene	len	j_gene	abundance	CDR3aa	CDR3nt
TRBV19	.	12	TRBJ2-7	.	CASGGGRGEQYF	TGTGCCAGTGGGGGAGGACGAGGCGAGCAGTACTTC
TRBV6-4	.	14	TRBJ1-2	few	CASTPRWDINGYTF	TGTGCCAGCACCCCCCGTTGGGACATAAATGGCTACACCTTC
TRBV19	TRBD2	15	TRBJ2-3	once	CASSIGTSEDDTQYF	TGTGCCAGTAGTATCGGGACTAGTGAGGACGATACGCAGTATTTT
TRBV21-1	.	19	TRBJ2-6	.	CASSITRDSRLSGANVLTF	TGTGCCAGCAGCATTACCCGGGACAGCCGCCTCTCTGGGGCCAACGTCCTGACTTTC
TRBV9	.	14	TRBJ2-7	few	CASSSGESSYEQYF	TGTGCCAGCAGCTCGGGGGAGAGCTCCTACGAGCAGTACTTC
TRBV9	.	15	TRBJ1-5	.	CASSAEDTGNQPQHF	TGTGCCAGCAGCGCAGAGGACACCGGCAATCAGCCCCAGCATTTT
TRBV4-1	.	15	TRBJ1-2	many	CASSQDAGANYGYTF	TGCGCCAGCAGCCAAGATGCAGGGGCTAACTATGGCTACACCTTC
TRBV7-9	.	15	TRBJ1-1	many	CASNPRGGGEIEAFF	TGTGCCAGCAACCCCCGGGGGGGGGGTGAAATTGAAGCTTTCTTT
TRBV10-1	TRBD1	16	TRBJ2-5	many	CASSETGTGQTETQYF	TGCGCCAGCAGTGAGACGGGGACAGGGCAAACGGAGACCCAGTACTTC
TRBV7-9	.	14	TRBJ2-2	.	CASSLAQGPGELFF	TGTGCCAGCAGCTTAGCGCAGGGTCCCGGGGAGCTGTTTTTT
TRBV9	.	15	TRBJ2-1	.	CASSVGGSLYNEQFF	TGTGCCAGCAGCGTAGGTGGGAGTCTCTACAATGAGCAGTTCTTC
TRBV4-2	TRBD2	16	TRBJ2-7	.	CASSQGERESSYEQYF	TGTGCCAGCAGCCAAGGAGAGCGGGAAAGCTCCTACGAGCAGTACTTC
TRBV27	TRBD1	15	TRBJ1-1	many	CASSPSGTGLYEAFF	TGTGCCAGCAGTCCGTCAGGGACAGGCCTATATGAAGCTTTCTTT
TRBV13	TRBD1	15	TRBJ1-2	few	CASSFTGGDVYGYTF	TGTGCCAGCAGTTTTACAGGGGGCGATGTCTATGGCTACACCTTC
TRBV12-3/TRBV12-4	TRBD2	18	TRBJ2-5	many	CASSFSSGTSGKRETQYF	TGTGCCAGCAGTTTCTCATCCGGGACTAGCGGGAAGAGAGAGACCCAGTACTTC
TRBV6-4	TRBD1	19	TRBJ2-1	.	CASSDGAPTGGRVAKEQFF	TGTGCCAGCAGTGACGGGGCCCCGACAGGGGGGAGAGTGGCAAAGGAGCAGTTCTTC
TRBV10-2	TRBD2	14	TRBJ2-7	.	CASSGGRSSYEQYF	TGCGCCAGCAGTGGCGGGAGGAGCTCCTACGAGCAGTACTTC
TRBV5-6	.	16	TRBJ2-3	few	CASSLEPSGITDTQYF	TGTGCCAGCAGCTTGGAGCCCAGTGGTATCACAGATACGCAGTATTTT
TRBV21-1	.	16	TRBJ2-1	many	CASSPRLAVTYNEQFF	TGTGCCAGCAGCCCCCGACTAGCGGTAACTTACAATGAGCAGTTCTTC
TRBV14	.	16	TRBJ2-3	few	CASSQESGPLADTQYF	TGTGCCAGCAGCCAAGAATCGGGCCCCTTGGCAGATACGCAGTATTTT
TRBV5-1	.	15	TRBJ1-2	.	CASSSPDSINYGYTF	TGCGCCAGCAGCTCCCCGGACTCGATTAACTATGGCTACACCTTC
TRBV6-2/TRBV6-3	TRBD1	15	TRBJ1-1	few	CASSSSGGLNTEAFF	TGTGCCAGCAGCAGCTCAGGGGGATTGAACACTGAAGCTTTCTTT
TRBV7-6	.	19	TRBJ2-6	many	CASSLGGLEVDSGANVLTF	TGTGCCAGCAGCTTAGGAGGCTTAGAGGTAGACTCTGGGGCCAACGTCCTGACTTTC
TRBV15	TRBD1	16	TRBJ1-2	few	CATSSSRDRSNYGYTF	TGTGCCACCAGCAGTTCCCGGGACAGAAGTAACTATGGCTACACCTTC
TRBV20-1	.	18	TRBJ2-3	many	CSAQSTEDWAGATDTQYF	TGCAGTGCGCAGTCTACCGAGGATTGGGCGGGGGCCACAGATACGCAGTATTTT
TRBV7-6	TRBD2	15	TRBJ2-1	medium-sized	CASSRGRAGAPEQFF	TGTGCCAGCAGCCGAGGACGAGCGGGAGCGCCTGAGCAGTTCTTC
TRBV6-2/TRBV6-3	.	13	TRBJ2-1	.	CASSTSFYNEQFF	TGTGCCAGCTCGACTAGTTTTTACAATGAGCAGTTCTTC
TRBV30	TRBD2	15	TRBJ2-7	few	CAWSPRLAGAYEQYF	TGTGCCTGGAGTCCCCGACTAGCGGGGGCCTACGAGCAGTACTTC
TRBV27	.	13	TRBJ1-1	few	CASSLQRGTEAFF	TGTGCCAGCAGTTTGCAAAGGGGCACTGAAGCTTTCTTT
TRBV10-3	TRBD2	14	TRBJ2-3	.	CAISGLAVEDTQYF	TGTGCCATCAGTGGTCTAGCGGTGGAAGATACGCAGTATTTT
TRBV6-1	.	14	TRBJ2-2	many	CASAPGVEVGELFF	TGTGCCAGCGCGCCTGGGGTTGAGGTCGGGGAGCTGTTTTTT
TRBV11-2	.	13	TRBJ2-7	few	CASSPGRTYEQYF	TGTGCCAGCAGCCCGGGACGGACGTACGAGCAGTACTTC
TRBV28	.	12	TRBJ1-2	many	CASRGGGGGYTF	TGTGCCAGCCGCGGTGGAGGGGGTGGCTACACCTTC
TRBV24-1	.	15	TRBJ2-1	.	CATRRAGRAENEQFF	TGTGCCACCAGACGGGCAGGCAGGGCTGAGAATGAGCAGTTCTTC
TRBV12-3/TRBV12-4	.	10	TRBJ1-1	.	CASSSGEAFF	TGTGCCAGCAGTTCCGGTGAAGCTTTCTTT
TRBV5-6	.	14	TRBJ2-1	few	CASSFGSSYNEQFF	TGTGCCAGCAGCTTCGGGAGCTCCTACAATGAGCAGTTCTTC
TRBV13	.	13	TRBJ2-5	.	CASSLDTKRTQYF	TGTGCCAGCAGCTTAGATACAAAGCGGACCCAGTACTTC